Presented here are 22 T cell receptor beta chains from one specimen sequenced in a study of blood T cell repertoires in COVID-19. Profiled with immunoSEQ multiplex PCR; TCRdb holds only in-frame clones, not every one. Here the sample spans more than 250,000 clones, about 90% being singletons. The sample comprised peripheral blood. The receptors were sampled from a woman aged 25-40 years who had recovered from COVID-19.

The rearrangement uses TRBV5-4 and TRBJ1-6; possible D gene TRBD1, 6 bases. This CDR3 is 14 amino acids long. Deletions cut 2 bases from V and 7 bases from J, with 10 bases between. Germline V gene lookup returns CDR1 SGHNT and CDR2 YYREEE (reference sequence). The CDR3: CASSLAGANSPLHF. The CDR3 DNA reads TGTGCCAGCAGCTTAGCAGGGGCGAATTCACCCCTCCACTTT.

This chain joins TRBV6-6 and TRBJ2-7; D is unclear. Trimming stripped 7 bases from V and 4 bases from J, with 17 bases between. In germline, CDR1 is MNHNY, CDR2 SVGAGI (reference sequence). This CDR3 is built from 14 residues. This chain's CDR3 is CASNPSRLEYEQYF. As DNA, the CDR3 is TGTGCCAGCAATCCATCTCGTCTTGAGTACGAGCAGTACTTC.

The CDR3 DNA reads TGTGCCAGCAGCCTGGGACTAGCGGGGCACTACAATGAGCAGTTCTTC. Translation: CASSLGLAGHYNEQFF. This chain connects TRBV3-1 (or the pseudogene TRBV3-2) to TRBJ2-1; TRBD2 aligns across 13 bases. Germline V lookup: CDR1 LGHDT, CDR2 YNNKEL (reference sequence). Germline trimming cut 4 bases from V and 3 bases from J; bases unmatched to any gene: 3. This CDR3 has 16 residues.

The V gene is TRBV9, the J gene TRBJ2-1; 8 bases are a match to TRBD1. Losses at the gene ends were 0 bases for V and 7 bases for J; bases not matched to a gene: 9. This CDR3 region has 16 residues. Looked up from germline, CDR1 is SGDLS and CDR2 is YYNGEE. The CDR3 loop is CASSVGTGLGVNEQFF. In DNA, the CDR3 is TGTGCCAGCAGCGTAGGGACAGGGCTGGGGGTGAATGAGCAGTTCTTC.

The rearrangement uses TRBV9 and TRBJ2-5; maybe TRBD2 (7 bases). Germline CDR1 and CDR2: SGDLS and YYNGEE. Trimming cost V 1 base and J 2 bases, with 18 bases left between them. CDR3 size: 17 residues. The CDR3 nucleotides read TGTGCCAGCAGCGTAATGGGGGGGCTTCTCCTTCAAGAGACCCAGTACTTC. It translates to CASSVMGGLLLQETQYF.

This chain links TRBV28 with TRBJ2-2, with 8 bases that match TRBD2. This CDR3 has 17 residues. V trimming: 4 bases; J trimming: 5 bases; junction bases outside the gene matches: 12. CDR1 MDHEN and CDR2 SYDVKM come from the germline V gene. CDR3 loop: CASSSPRGGGLTGELFF. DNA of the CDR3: TGTGCCAGCAGTTCCCCCCGCGGCGGGGGGCTGACCGGGGAGCTGTTTTTT.

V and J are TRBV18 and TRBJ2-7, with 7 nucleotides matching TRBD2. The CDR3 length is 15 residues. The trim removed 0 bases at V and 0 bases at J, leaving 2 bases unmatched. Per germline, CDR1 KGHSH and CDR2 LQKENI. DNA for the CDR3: TGTGCCAGCTCACCACCACGGGGGGACTCCTACGAGCAGTACTTC. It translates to CASSPPRGDSYEQYF.

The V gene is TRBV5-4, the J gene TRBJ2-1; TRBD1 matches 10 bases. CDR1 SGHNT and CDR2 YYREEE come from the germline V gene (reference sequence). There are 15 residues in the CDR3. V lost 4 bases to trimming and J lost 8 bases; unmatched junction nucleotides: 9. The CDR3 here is CASSGDRGRVYEQFF. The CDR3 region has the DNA TGTGCCAGCAGCGGAGACAGGGGGCGCGTTTATGAGCAGTTCTTC.

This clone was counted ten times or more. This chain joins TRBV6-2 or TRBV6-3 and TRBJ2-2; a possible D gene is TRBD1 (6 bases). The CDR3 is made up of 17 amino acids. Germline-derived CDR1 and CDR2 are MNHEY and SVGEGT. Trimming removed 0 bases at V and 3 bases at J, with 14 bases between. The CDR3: CASSYSSVGADTGELFF. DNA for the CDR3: TGTGCCAGCAGTTACTCGAGCGTGGGGGCCGACACCGGGGAGCTGTTTTTT.

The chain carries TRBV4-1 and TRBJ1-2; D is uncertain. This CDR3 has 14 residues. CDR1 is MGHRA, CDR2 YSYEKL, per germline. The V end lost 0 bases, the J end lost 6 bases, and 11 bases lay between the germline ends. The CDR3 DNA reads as TGCGCCAGCAGCCAAGAAGAGAGGGAGGATGGCTACACCTTC. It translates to CASSQEEREDGYTF.

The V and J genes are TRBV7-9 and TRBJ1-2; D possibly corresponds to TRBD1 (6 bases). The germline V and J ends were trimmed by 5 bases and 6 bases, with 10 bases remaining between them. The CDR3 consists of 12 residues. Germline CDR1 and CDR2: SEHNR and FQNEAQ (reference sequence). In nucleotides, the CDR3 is TGTGCCAGCAGCCAGGGGAGGGATGGCTACACCTTC. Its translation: CASSQGRDGYTF.

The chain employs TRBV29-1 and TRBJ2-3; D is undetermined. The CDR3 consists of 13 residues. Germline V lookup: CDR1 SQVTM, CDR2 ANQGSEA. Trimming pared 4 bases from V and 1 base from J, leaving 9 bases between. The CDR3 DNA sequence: TGCAGCGTTGTATCCCAGGGCACAGATACGCAGTATTTT. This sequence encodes CSVVSQGTDTQYF.

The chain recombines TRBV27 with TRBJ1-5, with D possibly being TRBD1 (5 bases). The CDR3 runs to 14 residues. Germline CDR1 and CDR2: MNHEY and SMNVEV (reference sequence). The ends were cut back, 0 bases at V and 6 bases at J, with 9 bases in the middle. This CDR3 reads CASSLSSGFQPQHF. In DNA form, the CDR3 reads TGTGCCAGCAGTTTATCATCAGGGTTTCAGCCCCAGCATTTT.

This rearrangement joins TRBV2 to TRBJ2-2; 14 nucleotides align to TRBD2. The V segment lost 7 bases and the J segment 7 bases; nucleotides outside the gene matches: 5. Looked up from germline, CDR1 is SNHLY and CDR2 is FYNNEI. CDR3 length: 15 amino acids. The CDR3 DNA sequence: TGTGCCAGCAAGGGACTAGCGGGGGTCGGCGGGGAGCTGTTTTTT. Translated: CASKGLAGVGGELFF.

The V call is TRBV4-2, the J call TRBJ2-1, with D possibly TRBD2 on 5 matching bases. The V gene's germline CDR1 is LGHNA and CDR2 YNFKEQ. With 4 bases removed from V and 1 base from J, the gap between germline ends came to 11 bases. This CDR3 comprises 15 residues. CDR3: CASSLRLSSYNEQFF. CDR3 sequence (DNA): TGTGCCAGCAGCCTCCGACTATCGTCCTACAATGAGCAGTTCTTC.

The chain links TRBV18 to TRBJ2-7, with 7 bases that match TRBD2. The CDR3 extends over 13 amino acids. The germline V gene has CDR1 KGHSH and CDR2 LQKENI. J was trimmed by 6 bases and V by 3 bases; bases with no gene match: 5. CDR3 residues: CASSPIGGIEQYF. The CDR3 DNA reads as TGTGCCAGCTCACCGATCGGGGGGATCGAGCAGTACTTC.

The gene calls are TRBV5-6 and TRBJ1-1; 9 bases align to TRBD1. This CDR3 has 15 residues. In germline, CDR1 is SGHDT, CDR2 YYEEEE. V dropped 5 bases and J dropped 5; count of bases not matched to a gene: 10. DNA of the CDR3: TGTGCCAGCAGAGATCCGGGACAGGGTGAAACTGAAGCTTTCTTT. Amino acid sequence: CASRDPGQGETEAFF.

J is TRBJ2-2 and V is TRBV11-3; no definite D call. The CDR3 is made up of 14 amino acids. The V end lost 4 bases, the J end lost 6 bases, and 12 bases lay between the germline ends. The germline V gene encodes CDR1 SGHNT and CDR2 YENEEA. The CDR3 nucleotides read TGTGCCAGCAGCTCCCGAGTCGTCCCCGGGGAGCTGTTTTTT. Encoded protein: CASSSRVVPGELFF.

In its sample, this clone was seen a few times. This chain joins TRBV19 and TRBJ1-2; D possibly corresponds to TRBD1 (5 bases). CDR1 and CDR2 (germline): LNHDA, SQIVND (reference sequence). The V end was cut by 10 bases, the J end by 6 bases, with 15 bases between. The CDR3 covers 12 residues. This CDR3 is CATLWTTDGYTF. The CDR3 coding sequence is TGTGCCACCCTCTGGACAACTGATGGCTACACCTTC.

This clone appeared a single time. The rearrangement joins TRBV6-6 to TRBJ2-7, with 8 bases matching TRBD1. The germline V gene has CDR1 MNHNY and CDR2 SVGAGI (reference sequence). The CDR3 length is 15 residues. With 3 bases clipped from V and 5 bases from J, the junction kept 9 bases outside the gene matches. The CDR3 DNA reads TGTGCCAGCAGTTATCGAGACAGGGGTTCAAACGAGCAGTACTTC. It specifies CASSYRDRGSNEQYF.

The CDR3 DNA reads TGTGCCAGCTCACCTGGGCCGAGCTCCTACAATGAGCAGTTCTTC. Its translation: CASSPGPSSYNEQFF. The V gene is TRBV18, the J gene TRBJ2-1; D call uncertain. This CDR3 spans 15 amino acids. The germline V gene encodes CDR1 KGHSH and CDR2 LQKENI. Deletions cut 3 bases from V and 0 bases from J, with 9 bases between. The full variable domain, rest sourced from reference TRBV18 and TRBJ2-1, is NAGVMQNPRHLVRRRGQEARLRCSPMKGHSHVYWYRQLPEEGLKFMVYLQKENIIDESGMPKERFSAEFPKEGPSILRIQQVVRGDSAAYFCASSPGPSSYNEQFFGPGTRLTVL.

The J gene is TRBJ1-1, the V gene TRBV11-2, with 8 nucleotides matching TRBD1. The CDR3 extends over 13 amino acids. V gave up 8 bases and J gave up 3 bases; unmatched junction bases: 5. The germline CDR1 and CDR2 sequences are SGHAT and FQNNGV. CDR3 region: CASGLDRDTEAFF. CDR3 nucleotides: TGTGCCAGCGGCCTGGACAGGGACACTGAAGCTTTCTTT.